What follows are 9 T cell receptor beta chains derived from one specimen sequenced in a study of cytomegalovirus exposure and HLA in healthy donors. PCR involved 60 Vbeta and 13 Jbeta primers. Repertoires were generated with immunoSEQ multiplex PCR, while TCRdb's copy carries only in-frame clones and drops some. The table has 75,000 to 100,000 clones, 76% seen once. The sequenced material came from PBMCs. These receptors all stem from a woman aged 55 to 70 in good health and CMV-seropositive.

The rearrangement links TRBV2 to TRBJ2-2, with D tentatively TRBD2 (5 bases). The ends were cut back, 1 base at V and 8 bases at J, with 8 bases in the middle. The CDR3 runs 13 residues. CDR1 and CDR2 from the germline V gene are SNHLY and FYNNEI. CDR3 sequence reads: CASSEGEPGELFF. CDR3 nucleotides: TGTGCCAGCAGTGAAGGGGAGCCAGGGGAGCTGTTTTTT.

Regarding this clone: An end of the junction does not agree with germline; a read error may underlie this. Additional DNA sequences in this sample encode the identical CDR3. This chain links TRBV30 with TRBJ2-3; TRBD1 agrees at 7 bases. Germline CDR1 GTSNPN, CDR2 SVGIG (reference sequence). The CDR3 is 13 amino acids. The CDR3 spells CAWTGGNTDTQYF. For the CDR3, the DNA is TGTGCCTGGACAGGGGGTAACACAGACACGCAGTATTTT.

The chain carries TRBV19 and TRBJ2-1, with TRBD2 as a possible D gene (6 bases). Germline V gives CDR1 LNHDA, CDR2 SQIVND (reference sequence). This CDR3 contains 15 residues. V was shortened by 4 bases and J by 2 bases, with 12 bases between the two germline ends. In DNA, the CDR3 is TGTGCCAGTAGTAAGTCCGGCGGGACCTACAATGAGCAGTTCTTC. This translates into CASSKSGGTYNEQFF.

This chain links TRBV2 with TRBJ2-5; 10 bases align to TRBD2. The CDR3 extends over 14 amino acids. Germline CDR1 reads SNHLY; CDR2 reads FYNNEI. The V segment lost 4 bases and the J segment 9 bases; nucleotides outside the gene matches: 8. Here the CDR3 DNA reads TGTGCCAGCAGTGGGACTAGCGGAAGGGATCCCCAGTACTTC. As protein: CASSGTSGRDPQYF.

The chain uses TRBV27 and TRBJ2-3, with 11 bases matching TRBD2. In germline, CDR1 is MNHEY, CDR2 SMNVEV (reference sequence). V shed 5 bases and J 1 base; nucleotides not matched to a gene: 5. CDR3 length: 16 amino acids. The CDR3 sequence: CASSTIAGGRTDTQYF. DNA of the CDR3: TGTGCCAGCAGTACAATAGCGGGAGGGCGCACAGATACGCAGTATTTT.

For the CDR3, the DNA is TGTGCCAGCTCCATCCAAGAGCGGGAGGCCCAAGAGACCCAGTACTTC. This codes for CASSIQEREAQETQYF. The rearrangement uses TRBV11-2 and TRBJ2-5; 9 bases line up with TRBD2. The V segment lost 8 bases and the J segment 1 base; nucleotides outside the gene matches: 11. Germline CDR1 reads SGHAT; CDR2 reads FQNNGV. The CDR3 length is 16 residues.

The chain has TRBV7-3 and TRBJ2-1, with 7 bases matching TRBD1. After removal of 5 bases from V and 8 bases from J, the junction contained 9 bases not matched to a gene. This CDR3 contains 14 residues. Germline V gene sequence: CDR1 SGHTA, CDR2 FQGTGA. The CDR3 sequence: CASSLNTGAHEQFF. CDR3 nucleotide sequence: TGTGCCAGCAGCCTAAATACAGGGGCTCATGAGCAGTTCTTC.

The chain has TRBV7-6 and TRBJ2-2; D is unclear. Germline CDR1 is SGHVS and CDR2 is FNYEAQ. V was pared by 7 bases and J by 4 bases, with 16 bases between. The CDR3 length is 15 residues. The CDR3 sequence: CASTLRPTGTGELFF. CDR3 nucleotide sequence: TGTGCCAGCACGCTGCGACCGACGGGCACCGGGGAGCTGTTTTTT.

This chain uses TRBV2 with TRBJ1-5; TRBD1 might be the D (6 bases). The CDR3 contains 13 residues. Germline lookup yields CDR1 SNHLY and CDR2 FYNNEI. The V gene lost 6 bases and the J gene lost 7 bases, with 13 bases spanning the gap. CDR3 DNA: TGTGCCAGCAGCTCTACAGGGTTCCAGCCCCAGCATTTT. This sequence encodes CASSSTGFQPQHF.